These 17 T cell receptor beta chains were all obtained from the same sample, sequenced in a study of blood T cell repertoires in COVID-19. Profiled with immunoSEQ multiplex PCR; TCRdb holds only in-frame clones, not every one. The top ten hold roughly 10% of the sample, which has 97,000 or so clones, 70% to 80% seen once. Sample: peripheral blood. The origin of the receptors is a man in his 60s with active or convalescent COVID-19.

This chain connects TRBV9 to TRBJ2-7; 9 bases agree with TRBD1. V shed 7 bases and J 5 bases; nucleotides not matched to a gene: 7. CDR1 SGDLS and CDR2 YYNGEE come from the germline V gene. The CDR3 has 13 amino acids. The CDR3 is CASGGTGRNEQYF. CDR3 sequence (DNA): TGTGCCAGCGGAGGGACAGGGAGGAACGAGCAGTACTTC.

The chain uses TRBV2 and TRBJ1-4; TRBD1 aligns across 9 bases. Germline values: CDR1 SNHLY, CDR2 FYNNEI. The CDR3 totals 19 residues. The junction had 20 bases not matched to a gene; V was cut back by 6 bases and J by 6 bases. CDR3 in amino acids: CASRDPVRTGVGSHEKLFF. CDR3 nucleotides: TGTGCCAGCAGGGACCCCGTGAGGACAGGGGTTGGGTCGCATGAAAAACTGTTTTTT.

This sequence joins TRBV18 and TRBJ2-3; the match to TRBD2 covers 8 bases. CDR3 size: 19 residues. Losses at the gene ends were 3 bases for V and 2 bases for J; bases not matched to a gene: 16. Germline CDR1 and CDR2: KGHSH and LQKENI. The CDR3 nucleotides are TGTGCCAGCTCACCCACGGGGGGGCTCCGGAGGACGCTCACAGATACGCAGTATTTT. Translated, it gives CASSPTGGLRRTLTDTQYF.

This chain joins TRBV6-1 and TRBJ1-5; possibly TRBD1 for D (5 bases). V lost 1 base and J 7 bases, leaving 14 bases between the germline ends. The CDR3 is 15 residues long. The germline V gene has CDR1 MNHNS and CDR2 SASEGT. CDR3 sequence: CASSEEGWVYQPQHF. In DNA, the CDR3 is TGTGCCAGCAGTGAAGAGGGGTGGGTGTACCAGCCCCAGCATTTT.

This clone was found a few times. The chain's CDR3 is CASSKGAPYYEQYF. Here the CDR3 DNA reads TGTGCCAGCTCCAAGGGGGCCCCCTACTACGAGCAGTACTTC. The V and J genes are TRBV18 and TRBJ2-7; TRBD1 aligns across 7 bases. The CDR3 loop spans 14 amino acids. Germline CDR1 KGHSH, CDR2 LQKENI. With 6 bases clipped from V and 3 bases from J, the junction kept 8 bases outside the gene matches.

This chain uses TRBV2 with TRBJ1-5; D not resolved. From germline, CDR1 is SNHLY and CDR2 FYNNEI. The V end lost 0 bases, the J end lost 0 bases, and 3 bases lay between the germline ends. This CDR3 comprises 14 residues. As DNA, the CDR3 is TGTGCCAGCAGTGAAGCTAATAGCAATCAGCCCCAGCATTTT. Its protein product is CASSEANSNQPQHF.

This clone was observed a few times. V and J are TRBV9 and TRBJ2-1, with 7 bases that match TRBD2. V lost 3 bases and J lost 9; bases outside the gene matches: 9. The germline gives CDR1 SGDLS, CDR2 YYNGEE. This CDR3 spans 14 amino acids. The DNA of the CDR3 is TGTGCCAGCAGCGCCGGGGGGTGGCGGAGTGAGCAGTTCTTC. Its protein product is CASSAGGWRSEQFF.

V is TRBV20-1 and J is TRBJ2-3, with D uncertain. Germline CDR1 DFQATT, CDR2 SNEGSKA (reference sequence). CDR3 length: 11 residues. Trimming removed 4 bases at V and 6 bases at J, with 8 bases between. The CDR3 loop reads CSAISVDTQYF. CDR3 nucleotide sequence: TGCAGTGCTATTTCAGTGGATACGCAGTATTTT.

The V and J genes are TRBV9 and TRBJ2-7; the match to TRBD1 covers 7 bases. V dropped 4 bases and J dropped 6; count of bases not matched to a gene: 10. The V gene's germline CDR1 is SGDLS and CDR2 YYNGEE. The CDR3 length is 14 residues. CDR3 loop: CASSTHTGVIEQYF. The CDR3 nucleotides are TGTGCCAGCAGCACACACACAGGGGTGATCGAGCAGTACTTC.

This chain uses TRBV7-9 with TRBJ2-1; 11 positions agree with TRBD2. Germline CDR1 reads SEHNR; CDR2 reads FQNEAQ (reference sequence). The junction had 5 bases not matched to a gene; V was cut back by 5 bases and J by 2 bases. The CDR3 has 16 amino acids. The CDR3 reads CASSPGTSGAYNEQFF. CDR3 nucleotides: TGTGCCAGCAGCCCCGGGACTAGCGGAGCCTACAATGAGCAGTTCTTC.

CDR3 coding DNA: TGTGCCAGCAGCCTGAAGCAGGGAAGGGGAACTAATGAAAAACTGTTTTTT. Protein: CASSLKQGRGTNEKLFF. The chain recombines TRBV14 with TRBJ1-4; weak D call: TRBD1 (5 bases). Trimming cost V 4 bases and J 1 base, with 16 bases left between them. The germline CDR1 and CDR2 sequences are SGHDN and FVKESK. The CDR3 totals 17 residues.

The DNA for the CDR3 is TGCGCCAGCAGCACCACAGGGGCGAACACTGAAGCTTTCTTT. It is translated as CASSTTGANTEAFF. This rearrangement joins TRBV5-1 to TRBJ1-1; 7 bases fit TRBD1. J was trimmed by 1 base and V by 4 bases; bases with no gene match: 4. This CDR3 contains 14 residues. In germline, CDR1 is SGHRS, CDR2 YFSETQ. The full variable domain, completed using reference TRBV5-1 and TRBJ1-1, is KAGVTQTPRYLIKTRGQQVTLSCSPISGHRSVSWYQQTPGQGLQFLFEYFSETQRNKGNFPGRFSGRQFSNSRSEMNVSTLELGDSALYLCASSTTGANTEAFFGQGTRLTVV.

V usage is TRBV27 and J usage is TRBJ1-2; 8 bases line up with TRBD1. Germline lookup yields CDR1 MNHEY and CDR2 SMNVEV (reference sequence). The V segment lost 4 bases and the J segment 4 bases; nucleotides outside the gene matches: 2. The CDR3 is 13 residues long. CDR3 protein: CASSSDRVYGYTF. CDR3 DNA: TGTGCCAGCAGTTCGGACAGGGTCTATGGCTACACCTTC.

V gene TRBV5-4 combines with J gene TRBJ2-1; D perhaps matches TRBD2 (6 bases). V gave up 0 bases and J gave up 6 bases, with 13 bases separating them. The CDR3 covers 15 residues. The germline V gene has CDR1 SGHNT and CDR2 YYREEE (reference sequence). For the CDR3, the DNA is TGTGCCAGCAGCTTGGAAAGGGCGGGGATCAATGAGCAGTTCTTC. Amino acid sequence: CASSLERAGINEQFF.

J is TRBJ1-2 and V is TRBV29-1, with 9 bases identical to TRBD1. Trimming took 4 bases from V and 7 from J; bases not matched to a gene: 7. This CDR3 region has 13 residues. Germline V gene sequence: CDR1 SQVTM, CDR2 ANQGSEA. CDR3 sequence (DNA): TGCAGCGTTGGTCCGGGACAGGGTACTGGCTACACCTTC. Translating gives CSVGPGQGTGYTF.

J is TRBJ1-4 and V is TRBV4-3; no reliable D call. Trimming shortened V by 1 base and J by 10 bases, and 13 bases separated the two germline ends. CDR1 is LGHNA, CDR2 YSLEER, per germline. CDR3 length: 14 residues. The CDR3 protein is CASSQVRSGGKLFF. The CDR3 nucleotides read TGCGCCAGCAGCCAAGTGCGGTCTGGTGGAAAACTGTTTTTT.

This clone was observed a handful of times. V usage is TRBV9 and J usage is TRBJ2-7; 7 bases are shared with TRBD1. The germline gives CDR1 SGDLS, CDR2 YYNGEE. This CDR3 region has 14 residues. After removal of 4 bases from V and 0 bases from J, the junction contained 4 bases not matched to a gene. The CDR3 spells CASSPGTVSYEQYF. The CDR3 coding sequence is TGTGCCAGCAGCCCAGGGACAGTCTCCTACGAGCAGTACTTC.